This T cell receptor beta chain derives from a study of T cell repertoires in cytomegalovirus infection. Study overall: HLA-B-restricted CMV epitopes that are well studied, plus recently identified HLA-C-restricted ones, were used by the study. Indicated by public TCR beta signatures were CMV infection and matching HLA type. General study points: Ex vivo, HLA-C-restricted CMV-specific TCR beta clonotypes prevailed over the rest of the response. Cumulative frequency (of public TCR beta family members) identified carriers of CMV plus the relevant HLA.

One entry per CDR3 protein, called by TCRdb with MiXCR from the reads. The sample consists of around 49,000 distinct CDR3 sequences, roughly a fifth of them appearing once. In regard to this clonotype: Antigen unknown.

The V and J ends lost 5 bases and 7 bases respectively, with 11 bases between them. Germline values: CDR1 SQVTM, CDR2 ANQGSEA. This CDR3 has 11 residues. The J gene is TRBJ1-2, the V gene TRBV29-1; possibly TRBD1 for D (5 bases). This sample comprised CD8+ T cells from cultured PBMCs, obtained from culture after CMV antigen stimulation. The sequence was obtained from a human donor in good health (CMV status not recorded). Some clones in this sample may be carry-over from other donors' samples. As DNA, the CDR3 is TGCAGCGTTTTTCGGGACGGTGGCTACACCTTC. The encoded protein is CSVFRDGGYTF.